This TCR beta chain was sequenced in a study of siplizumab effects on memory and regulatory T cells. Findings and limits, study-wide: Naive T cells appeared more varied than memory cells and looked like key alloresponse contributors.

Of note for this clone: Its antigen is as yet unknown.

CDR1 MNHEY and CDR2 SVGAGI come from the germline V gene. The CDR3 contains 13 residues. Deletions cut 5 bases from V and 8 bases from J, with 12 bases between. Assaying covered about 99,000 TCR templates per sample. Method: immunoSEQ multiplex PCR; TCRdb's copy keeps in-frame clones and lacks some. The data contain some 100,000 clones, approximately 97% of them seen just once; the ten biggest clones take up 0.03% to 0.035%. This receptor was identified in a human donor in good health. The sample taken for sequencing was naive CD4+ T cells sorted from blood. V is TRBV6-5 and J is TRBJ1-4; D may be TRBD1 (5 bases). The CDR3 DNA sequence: TGTGCCAGCAGTCATGGTCAGGGAGAAAAACTGTTTTTT. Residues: CASSHGQGEKLFF.